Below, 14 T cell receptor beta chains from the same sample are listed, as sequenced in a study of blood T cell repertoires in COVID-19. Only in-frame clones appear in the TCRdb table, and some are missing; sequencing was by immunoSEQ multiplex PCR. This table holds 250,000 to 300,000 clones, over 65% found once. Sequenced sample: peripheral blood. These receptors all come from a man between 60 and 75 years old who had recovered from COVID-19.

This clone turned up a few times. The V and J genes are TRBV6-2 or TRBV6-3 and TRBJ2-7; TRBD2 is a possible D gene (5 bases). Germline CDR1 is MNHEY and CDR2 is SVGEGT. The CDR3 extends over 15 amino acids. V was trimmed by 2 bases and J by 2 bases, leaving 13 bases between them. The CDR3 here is CASSYPRGSTYEQYF. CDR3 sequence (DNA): TGTGCCAGCAGTTACCCCCGAGGGTCAACCTACGAGCAGTACTTC.

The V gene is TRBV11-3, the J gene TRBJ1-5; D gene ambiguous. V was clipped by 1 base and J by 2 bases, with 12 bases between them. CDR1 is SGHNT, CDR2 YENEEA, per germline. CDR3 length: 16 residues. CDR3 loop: CASSLGPKIGNQPQHF. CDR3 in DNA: TGTGCCAGCAGCTTAGGGCCCAAGATCGGCAATCAGCCCCAGCATTTT.

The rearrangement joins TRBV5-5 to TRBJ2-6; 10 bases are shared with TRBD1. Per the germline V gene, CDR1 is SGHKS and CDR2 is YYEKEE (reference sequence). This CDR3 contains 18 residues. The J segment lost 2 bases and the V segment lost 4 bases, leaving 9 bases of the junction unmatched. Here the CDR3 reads CASSDRDRGFTGANVLTF. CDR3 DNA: TGTGCCAGCAGCGACCGGGACAGGGGATTCACTGGGGCCAACGTCCTGACTTTC.

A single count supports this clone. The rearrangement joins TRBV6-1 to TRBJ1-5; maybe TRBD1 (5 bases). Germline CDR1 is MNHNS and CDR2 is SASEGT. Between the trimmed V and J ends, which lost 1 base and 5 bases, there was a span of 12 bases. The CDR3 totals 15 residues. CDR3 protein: CASSEGVGGDQPQHF. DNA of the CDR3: TGTGCCAGCAGTGAAGGAGTGGGGGGGGATCAGCCCCAGCATTTT.

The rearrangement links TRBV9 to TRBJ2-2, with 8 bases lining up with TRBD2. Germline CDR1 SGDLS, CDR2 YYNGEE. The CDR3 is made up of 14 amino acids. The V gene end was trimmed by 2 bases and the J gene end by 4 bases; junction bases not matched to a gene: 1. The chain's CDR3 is CASSVGRVTGELFF. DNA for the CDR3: TGTGCCAGCAGCGTCGGGAGGGTCACCGGGGAGCTGTTTTTT.

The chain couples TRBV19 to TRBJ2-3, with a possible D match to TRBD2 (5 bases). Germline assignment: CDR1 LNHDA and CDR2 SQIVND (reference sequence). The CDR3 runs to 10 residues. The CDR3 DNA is TGTGCGGCGGGTTTGCATACGCAGTATTTT. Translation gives CAAGLHTQYF.

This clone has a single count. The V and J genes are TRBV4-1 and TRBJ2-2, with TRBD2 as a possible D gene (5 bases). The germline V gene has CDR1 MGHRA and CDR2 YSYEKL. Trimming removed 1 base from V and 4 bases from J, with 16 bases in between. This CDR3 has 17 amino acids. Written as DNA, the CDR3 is TGCGCCAGCAGCCAAGCGTTTGCGGCCGCGGGCACCGGGGAGCTGTTTTTT. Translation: CASSQAFAAAGTGELFF.

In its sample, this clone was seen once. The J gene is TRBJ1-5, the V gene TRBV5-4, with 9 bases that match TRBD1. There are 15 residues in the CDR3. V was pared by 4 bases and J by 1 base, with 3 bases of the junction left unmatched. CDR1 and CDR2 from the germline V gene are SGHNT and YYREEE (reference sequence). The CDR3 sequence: CASSPGTGSNQPQHF. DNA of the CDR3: TGTGCCAGCAGCCCTGGGACAGGGAGCAATCAGCCCCAGCATTTT. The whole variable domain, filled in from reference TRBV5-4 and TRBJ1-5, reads ETGVTQSPTHLIKTRGQQVTLRCSSQSGHNTVSWYQQALGQGPQFIFQYYREEENGRGNFPPRFSGLQFPNYSSELNVNALELDDSALYLCASSPGTGSNQPQHFGDGTRLSIL.

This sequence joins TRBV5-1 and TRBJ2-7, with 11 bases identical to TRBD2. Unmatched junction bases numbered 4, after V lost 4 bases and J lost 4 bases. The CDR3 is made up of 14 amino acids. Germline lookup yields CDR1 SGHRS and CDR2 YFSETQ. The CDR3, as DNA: TGCGCCAGCAGCAGATTAGCGGGAGGGTACGAGCAGTACTTC. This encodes CASSRLAGGYEQYF. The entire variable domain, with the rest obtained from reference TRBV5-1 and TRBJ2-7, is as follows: KAGVTQTPRYLIKTRGQQVTLSCSPISGHRSVSWYQQTPGQGLQFLFEYFSETQRNKGNFPGRFSGRQFSNSRSEMNVSTLELGDSALYLCASSRLAGGYEQYFGPGTRLTVT.

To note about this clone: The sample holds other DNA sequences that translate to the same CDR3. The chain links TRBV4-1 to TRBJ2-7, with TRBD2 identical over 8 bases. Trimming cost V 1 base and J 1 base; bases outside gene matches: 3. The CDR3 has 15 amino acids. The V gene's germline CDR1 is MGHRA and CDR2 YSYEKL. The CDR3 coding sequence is TGCGCCAGCAGCCAAGGGCTAGCGGGTTCCTACGAGCAGTACTTC. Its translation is CASSQGLAGSYEQYF.

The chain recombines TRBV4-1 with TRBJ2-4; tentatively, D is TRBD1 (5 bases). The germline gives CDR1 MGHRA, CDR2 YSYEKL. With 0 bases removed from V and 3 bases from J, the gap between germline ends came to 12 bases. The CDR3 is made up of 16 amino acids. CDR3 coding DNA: TGCGCCAGCAGCCAAGATCGACAGTTATACAAAAACATTCAGTACTTC. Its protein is CASSQDRQLYKNIQYF.

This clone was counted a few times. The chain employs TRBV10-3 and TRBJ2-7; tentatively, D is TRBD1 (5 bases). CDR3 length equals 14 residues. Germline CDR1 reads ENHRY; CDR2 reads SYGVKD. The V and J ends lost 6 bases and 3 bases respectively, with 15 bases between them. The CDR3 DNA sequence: TGTGCCATCAGGGTTGGACAAGCCAACTACGAGCAGTACTTC. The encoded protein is CAIRVGQANYEQYF.

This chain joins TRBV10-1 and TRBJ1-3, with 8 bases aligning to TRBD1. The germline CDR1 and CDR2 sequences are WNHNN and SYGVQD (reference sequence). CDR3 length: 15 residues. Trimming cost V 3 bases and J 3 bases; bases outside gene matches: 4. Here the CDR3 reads CASSDRTGIGNTIYF. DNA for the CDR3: TGCGCCAGCAGTGACCGGACAGGGATTGGAAACACCATATATTTT.

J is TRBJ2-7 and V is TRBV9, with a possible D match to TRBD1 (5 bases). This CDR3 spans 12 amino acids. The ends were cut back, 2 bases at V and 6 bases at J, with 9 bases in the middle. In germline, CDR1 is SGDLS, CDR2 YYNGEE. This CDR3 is CASSVGRGEQYF. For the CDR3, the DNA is TGTGCCAGCAGCGTGGGAAGGGGCGAGCAGTACTTC.